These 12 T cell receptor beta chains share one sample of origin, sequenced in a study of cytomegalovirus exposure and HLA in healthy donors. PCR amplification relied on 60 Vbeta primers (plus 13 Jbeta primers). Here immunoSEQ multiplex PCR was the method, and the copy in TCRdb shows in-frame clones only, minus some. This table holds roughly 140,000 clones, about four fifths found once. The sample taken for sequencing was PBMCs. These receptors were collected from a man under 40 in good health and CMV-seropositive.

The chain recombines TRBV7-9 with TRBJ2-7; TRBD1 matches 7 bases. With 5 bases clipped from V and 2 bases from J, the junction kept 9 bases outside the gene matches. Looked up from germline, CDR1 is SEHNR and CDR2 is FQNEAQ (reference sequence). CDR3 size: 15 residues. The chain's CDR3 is CASSGSTGDPYEQYF. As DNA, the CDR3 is TGTGCCAGCAGCGGATCTACAGGGGACCCCTACGAGCAGTACTTC. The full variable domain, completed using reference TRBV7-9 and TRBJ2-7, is DTGVSQNPRHKITKRGQNVTFRCDPISEHNRLYWYRQTLGQGPEFLTYFQNEAQLEKSRLLSDRFSAERPKGSFSTLEIQRTEQGDSAMYLCASSGSTGDPYEQYFGPGTRLTVT.

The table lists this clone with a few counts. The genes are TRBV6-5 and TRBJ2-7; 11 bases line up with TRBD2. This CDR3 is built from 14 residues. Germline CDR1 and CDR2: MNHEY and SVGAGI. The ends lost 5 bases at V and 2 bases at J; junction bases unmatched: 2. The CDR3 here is CASSTSGRTYEQYF. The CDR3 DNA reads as TGTGCCAGCAGTACTAGCGGGAGAACCTACGAGCAGTACTTC.

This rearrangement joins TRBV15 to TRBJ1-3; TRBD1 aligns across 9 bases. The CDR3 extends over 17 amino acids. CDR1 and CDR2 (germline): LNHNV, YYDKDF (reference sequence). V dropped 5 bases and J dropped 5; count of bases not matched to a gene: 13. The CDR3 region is CATSGKGQGDLRNTIYF. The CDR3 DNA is TGTGCCACCAGCGGAAAGGGACAGGGCGACCTCAGAAACACCATATATTTT.

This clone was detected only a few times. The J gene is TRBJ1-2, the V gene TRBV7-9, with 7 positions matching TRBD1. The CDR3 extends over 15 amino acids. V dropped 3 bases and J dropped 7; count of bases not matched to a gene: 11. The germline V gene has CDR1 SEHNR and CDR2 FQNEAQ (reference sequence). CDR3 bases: TGTGCCAGCAGCTTTCCGACAGGGCTATTGGGTGGCTACACCTTC. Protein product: CASSFPTGLLGGYTF.

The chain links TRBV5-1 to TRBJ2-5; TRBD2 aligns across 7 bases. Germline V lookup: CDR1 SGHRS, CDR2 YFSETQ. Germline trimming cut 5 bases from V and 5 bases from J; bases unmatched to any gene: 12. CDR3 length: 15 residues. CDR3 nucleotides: TGCGCCAGCAGTCATATACGGGAGGTGGAGGAGACCCAGTACTTC. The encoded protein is CASSHIREVEETQYF.

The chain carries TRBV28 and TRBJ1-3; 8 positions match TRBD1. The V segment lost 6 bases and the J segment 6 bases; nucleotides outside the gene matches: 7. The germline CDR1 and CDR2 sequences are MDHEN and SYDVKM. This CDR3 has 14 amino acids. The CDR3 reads CASRSPRGPNTIYF. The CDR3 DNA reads TGTGCCAGCAGGTCCCCCAGGGGGCCAAACACCATATATTTT.

The CDR3 sequence: CASSSQEIGSGEQYF. The CDR3 DNA is TGTGCCAGCAGTTCACAGGAGATCGGTTCGGGCGAGCAGTACTTC. This chain connects TRBV28 to TRBJ2-7, with a tentative D call TRBD1 (5 bases). The CDR3 runs to 15 residues. The germline V and J ends were trimmed by 4 bases and 6 bases, with 19 bases remaining between them. In germline, CDR1 is MDHEN, CDR2 SYDVKM.

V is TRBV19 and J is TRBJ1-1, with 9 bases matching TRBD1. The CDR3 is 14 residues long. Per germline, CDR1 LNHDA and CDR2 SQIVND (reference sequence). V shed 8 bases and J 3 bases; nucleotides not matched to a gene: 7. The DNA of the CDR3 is TGTGCCAGTGGACTCGGACAGGGGTACACTGAAGCTTTCTTT. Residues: CASGLGQGYTEAFF.

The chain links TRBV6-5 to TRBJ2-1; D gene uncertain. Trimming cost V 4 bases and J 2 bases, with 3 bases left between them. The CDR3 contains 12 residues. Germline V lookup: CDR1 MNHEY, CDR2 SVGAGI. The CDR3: CASSSAYNEQFF. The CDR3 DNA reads TGTGCCAGCAGTTCAGCCTACAATGAGCAGTTCTTC.

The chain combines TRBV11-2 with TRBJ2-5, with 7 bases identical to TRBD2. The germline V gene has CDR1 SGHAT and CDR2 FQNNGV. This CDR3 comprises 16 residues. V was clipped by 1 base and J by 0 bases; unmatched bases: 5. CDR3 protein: CASSLGRAGHQETQYF. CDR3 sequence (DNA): TGTGCCAGCAGCTTAGGGCGAGCGGGACACCAAGAGACCCAGTACTTC.

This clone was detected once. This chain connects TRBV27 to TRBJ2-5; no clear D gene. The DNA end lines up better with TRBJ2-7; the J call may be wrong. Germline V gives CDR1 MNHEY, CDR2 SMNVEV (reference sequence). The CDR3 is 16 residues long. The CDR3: CASRPRPGAWVHEQYF. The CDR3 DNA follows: TGTGCCAGCAGACCACGGCCGGGTGCCTGGGTCCACGAGCAGTACTTC.

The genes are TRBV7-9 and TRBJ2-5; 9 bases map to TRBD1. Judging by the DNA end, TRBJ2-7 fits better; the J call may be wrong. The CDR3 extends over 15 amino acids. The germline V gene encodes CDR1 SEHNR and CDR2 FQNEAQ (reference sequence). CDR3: CASSGEGQGIYEQYF. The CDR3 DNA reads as TGTGCCAGCAGCGGTGAAGGACAGGGGATTTACGAGCAGTACTTC.